The T cell receptor (beta chain) under discussion was sequenced for a study of blood T cell repertoires in COVID-19. Study context: COVID-19 samples collected from the United States, Italy and Spain covered acute and convalescent phases.

Source study methods: It was from reference gene primer amplification that nucleated cell counts were estimated. Some clones are missing from TCRdb's copy, which holds only in-frame ones; the method was immunoSEQ multiplex PCR. The V and J calls and clone size are taken from that table; D and trimming were inferred from the DNA. The data contain some 80,000 clones, more than 75% of them singletons. Germline V gives CDR1 DFQATT, CDR2 SNEGSKA (reference sequence). There are 13 residues in the CDR3. V lost 3 bases and J lost 3; bases outside the gene matches: 2. The sequence was obtained from a man over 45 with active or convalescent COVID-19. The chain is built from TRBV20-1 and TRBJ1-1; 9 positions match TRBD1. The sample was peripheral blood. CDR3 residues: CSASRQGDTEAFF. The CDR3 DNA reads TGCAGTGCTAGTAGACAGGGGGACACTGAAGCTTTCTTT.